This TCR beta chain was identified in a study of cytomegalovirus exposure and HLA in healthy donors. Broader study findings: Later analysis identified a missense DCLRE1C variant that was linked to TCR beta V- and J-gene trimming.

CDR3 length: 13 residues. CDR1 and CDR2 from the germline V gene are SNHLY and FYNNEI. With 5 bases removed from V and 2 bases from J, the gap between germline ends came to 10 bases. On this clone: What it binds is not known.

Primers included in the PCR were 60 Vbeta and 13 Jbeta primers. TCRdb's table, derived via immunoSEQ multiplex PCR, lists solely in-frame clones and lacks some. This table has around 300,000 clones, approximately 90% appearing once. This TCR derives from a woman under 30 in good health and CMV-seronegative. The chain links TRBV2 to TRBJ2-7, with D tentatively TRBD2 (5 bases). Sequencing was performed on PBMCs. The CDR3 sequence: CASSLTGTYEQYF. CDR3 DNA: TGTGCCAGCAGTTTGACCGGGACCTACGAGCAGTACTTC. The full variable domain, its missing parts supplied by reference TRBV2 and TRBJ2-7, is EPEVTQTPSHQVTQMGQEVILRCVPISNHLYFYWYRQILGQKVEFLVSFYNNEISEKSEIFDDQFSVERPDGSNFTLKIRSTKLEDSAMYFCASSLTGTYEQYFGPGTRLTVT.